A single sample gave rise to the 5 T cell receptor beta chains below, sequenced in a study of blood T cell repertoires in COVID-19. Using immunoSEQ multiplex PCR, the repertoire was profiled, and TCRdb retains in-frame clones only, with some absent. The data show about 100,000 clones, around 64% seen once. The sample comprised peripheral blood. The receptors derive from a middle-aged woman with acute or convalescent COVID-19.

This clone was seen more than once but under ten times. This chain joins TRBV18 and TRBJ1-5, with TRBD1 matching 10 bases. The CDR3 sequence is 15 residues long. Germline V gene sequence: CDR1 KGHSH, CDR2 LQKENI. J lost 5 bases, V lost 6 bases, and 7 bases had no gene match. The CDR3 protein is CASSPMGTGDQPQHF. CDR3 bases: TGTGCCAGCTCCCCAATGGGGACAGGGGATCAGCCCCAGCATTTT.

CDR3 in DNA: TGTGCCAGCTCACCGGGCCAGGATGCTGAAGCTTTCTTT. Its protein is CASSPGQDAEAFF. V usage is TRBV18 and J usage is TRBJ1-1; D not resolved. The CDR3 loop spans 13 amino acids. The germline V and J ends were trimmed by 3 bases and 6 bases, with 11 bases remaining between them. Germline assignment: CDR1 KGHSH and CDR2 LQKENI.

The V gene is TRBV28, the J gene TRBJ1-3; 8 bases are shared with TRBD1. The CDR3 extends over 14 amino acids. The V and J ends lost 4 bases and 2 bases, in that order; junction bases with no gene match: 1. Per the germline V gene, CDR1 is MDHEN and CDR2 is SYDVKM. In DNA form, the CDR3 reads TGTGCCAGCAGTTCAGGGGGCACTGGAAACACCATATATTTT. Its protein is CASSSGGTGNTIYF.

V is TRBV18 and J is TRBJ2-7; D is perhaps TRBD2 (7 bases). The CDR3 has 16 amino acids. Trimming took off 3 bases at V and 4 bases at J, with 19 bases between the two ends. CDR1 and CDR2 from the germline V gene are KGHSH and LQKENI. CDR3 in DNA: TGTGCCAGCTCACCGGGCGGGGGCCGGGGATTTTACGAGCAGTACTTC. Its translation: CASSPGGGRGFYEQYF.

In this sample, this clone turned up a few times. V usage is TRBV5-1 and J usage is TRBJ2-3, with 7 bases aligning to TRBD1. The CDR3 totals 17 residues. CDR1 is SGHRS and CDR2 is YFSETQ in the germline V gene. Trimming at V came to 5 bases and at J to 2 bases, leaving 14 bases not matched to a gene. The CDR3 DNA follows: TGCGCCAGCAGAGAGAGGTCCGGGACAGCCAACACAGATACGCAGTATTTT. Encoded protein: CASRERSGTANTDTQYF.